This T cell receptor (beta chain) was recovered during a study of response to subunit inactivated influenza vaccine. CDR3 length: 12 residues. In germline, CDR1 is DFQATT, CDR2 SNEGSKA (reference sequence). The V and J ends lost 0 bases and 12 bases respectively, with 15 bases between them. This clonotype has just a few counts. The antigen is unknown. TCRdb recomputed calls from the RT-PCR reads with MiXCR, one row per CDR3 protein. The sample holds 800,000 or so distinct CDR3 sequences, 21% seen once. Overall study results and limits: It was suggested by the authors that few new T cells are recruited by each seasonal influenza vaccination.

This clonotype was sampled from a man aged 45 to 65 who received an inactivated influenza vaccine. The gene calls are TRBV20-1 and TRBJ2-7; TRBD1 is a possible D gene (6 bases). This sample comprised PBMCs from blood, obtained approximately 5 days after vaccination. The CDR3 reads CSARDLGTQRYF. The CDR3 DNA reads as TGCAGTGCTAGAGATTTGGGGACACAAAGGTACTTC.